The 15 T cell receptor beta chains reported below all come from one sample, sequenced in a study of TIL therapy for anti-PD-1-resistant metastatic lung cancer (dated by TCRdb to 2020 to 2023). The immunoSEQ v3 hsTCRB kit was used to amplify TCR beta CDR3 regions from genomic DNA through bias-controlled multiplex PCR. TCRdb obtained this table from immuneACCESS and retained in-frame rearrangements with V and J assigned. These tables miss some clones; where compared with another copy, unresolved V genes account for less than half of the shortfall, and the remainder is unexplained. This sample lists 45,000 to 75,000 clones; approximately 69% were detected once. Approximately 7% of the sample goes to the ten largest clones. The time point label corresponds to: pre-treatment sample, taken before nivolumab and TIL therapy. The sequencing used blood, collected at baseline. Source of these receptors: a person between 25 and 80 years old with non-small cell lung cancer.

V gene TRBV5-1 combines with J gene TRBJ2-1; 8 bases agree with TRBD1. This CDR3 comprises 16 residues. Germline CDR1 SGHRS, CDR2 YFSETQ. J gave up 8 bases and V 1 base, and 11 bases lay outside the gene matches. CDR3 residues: CASSLNGQGMVDEQFF. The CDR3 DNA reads TGCGCCAGCAGCTTGAACGGACAGGGCATGGTGGATGAGCAGTTCTTC.

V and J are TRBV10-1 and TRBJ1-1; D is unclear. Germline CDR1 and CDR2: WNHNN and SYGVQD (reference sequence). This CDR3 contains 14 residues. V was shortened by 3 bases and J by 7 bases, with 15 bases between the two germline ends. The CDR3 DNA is TGCGCCAGCAGTGATTCACTGGGCTACCATGAAGCTTTCTTT. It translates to CASSDSLGYHEAFF.

The CDR3 DNA reads TGTGCCAGCAGCGTAGGCGGGACTGAGCAGTTCTTC. Translating gives CASSVGGTEQFF. This chain uses TRBV9 with TRBJ2-1, with a tentative D call TRBD2 (6 bases). This CDR3 region has 12 residues. With 0 bases removed from V and 9 bases from J, the gap between germline ends came to 7 bases. Germline V CDR1 and CDR2: SGDLS, YYNGEE.

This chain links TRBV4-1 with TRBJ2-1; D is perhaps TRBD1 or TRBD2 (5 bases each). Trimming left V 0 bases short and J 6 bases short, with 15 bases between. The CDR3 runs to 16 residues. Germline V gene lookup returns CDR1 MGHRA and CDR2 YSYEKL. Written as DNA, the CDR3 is TGCGCCAGCAGCCAAGACGTGGGGGAATGGTCCAATGAGCAGTTCTTC. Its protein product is CASSQDVGEWSNEQFF.

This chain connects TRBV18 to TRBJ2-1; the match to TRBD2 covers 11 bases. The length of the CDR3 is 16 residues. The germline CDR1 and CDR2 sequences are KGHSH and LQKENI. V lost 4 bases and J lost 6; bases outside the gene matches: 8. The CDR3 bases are TGTGCCAGCTCACAGAACATAGCGGGAGGGCCCAATGAGCAGTTCTTC. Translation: CASSQNIAGGPNEQFF.

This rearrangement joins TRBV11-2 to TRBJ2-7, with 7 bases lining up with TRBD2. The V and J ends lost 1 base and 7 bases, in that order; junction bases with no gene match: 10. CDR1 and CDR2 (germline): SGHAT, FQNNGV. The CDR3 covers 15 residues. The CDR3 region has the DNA TGTGCCAGCAGCTTAGGGGGGGGTCCGCGTCGGGAGCAGTACTTC. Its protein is CASSLGGGPRREQYF.

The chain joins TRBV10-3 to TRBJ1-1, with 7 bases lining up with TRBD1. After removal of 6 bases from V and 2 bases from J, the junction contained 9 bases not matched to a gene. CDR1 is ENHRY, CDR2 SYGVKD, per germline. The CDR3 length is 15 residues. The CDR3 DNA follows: TGTGCCATCAGCGACCGGGACAGAGAAAACACTGAAGCTTTCTTT. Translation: CAISDRDRENTEAFF.

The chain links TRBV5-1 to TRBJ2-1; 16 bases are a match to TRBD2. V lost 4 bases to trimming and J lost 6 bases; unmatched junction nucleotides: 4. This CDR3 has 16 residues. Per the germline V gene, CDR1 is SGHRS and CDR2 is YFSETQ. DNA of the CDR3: TGCGCCAGCAGCCAAGGGACTAGCGGGAGGGCCAATGAGCAGTTCTTC. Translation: CASSQGTSGRANEQFF. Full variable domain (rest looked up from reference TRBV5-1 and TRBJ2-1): KAGVTQTPRYLIKTRGQQVTLSCSPISGHRSVSWYQQTPGQGLQFLFEYFSETQRNKGNFPGRFSGRQFSNSRSEMNVSTLELGDSALYLCASSQGTSGRANEQFFGPGTRLTVL.

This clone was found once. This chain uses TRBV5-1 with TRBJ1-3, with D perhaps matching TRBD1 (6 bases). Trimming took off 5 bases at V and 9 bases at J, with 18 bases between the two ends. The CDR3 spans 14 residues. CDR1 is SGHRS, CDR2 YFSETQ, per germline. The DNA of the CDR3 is TGCGCCAGCAGGGTAGAACAGGGTTCGGGCACCATATATTTT. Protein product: CASRVEQGSGTIYF.

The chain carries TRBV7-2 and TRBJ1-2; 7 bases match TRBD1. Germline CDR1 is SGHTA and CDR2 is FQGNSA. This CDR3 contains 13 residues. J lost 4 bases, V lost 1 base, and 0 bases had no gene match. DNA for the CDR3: TGTGCCAGCAGCTTAGACAGGGGCTATGGCTACACCTTC. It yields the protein CASSLDRGYGYTF.

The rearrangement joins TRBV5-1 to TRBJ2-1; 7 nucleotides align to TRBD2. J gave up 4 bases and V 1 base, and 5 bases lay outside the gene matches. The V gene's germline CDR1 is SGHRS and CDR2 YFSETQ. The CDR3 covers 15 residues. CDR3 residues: CASSLNGLEYNEQFF. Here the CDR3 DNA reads TGCGCCAGCAGCTTGAATGGACTAGAATACAATGAGCAGTTCTTC. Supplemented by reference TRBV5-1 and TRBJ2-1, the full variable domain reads KAGVTQTPRYLIKTRGQQVTLSCSPISGHRSVSWYQQTPGQGLQFLFEYFSETQRNKGNFPGRFSGRQFSNSRSEMNVSTLELGDSALYLCASSLNGLEYNEQFFGPGTRLTVL.

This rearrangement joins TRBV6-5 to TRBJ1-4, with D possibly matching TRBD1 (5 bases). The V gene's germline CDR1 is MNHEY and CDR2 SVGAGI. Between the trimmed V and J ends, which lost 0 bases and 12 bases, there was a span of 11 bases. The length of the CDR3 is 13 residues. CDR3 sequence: CASSYSRGRELFF. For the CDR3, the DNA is TGTGCCAGCAGTTACTCTAGGGGTAGGGAACTGTTTTTT.

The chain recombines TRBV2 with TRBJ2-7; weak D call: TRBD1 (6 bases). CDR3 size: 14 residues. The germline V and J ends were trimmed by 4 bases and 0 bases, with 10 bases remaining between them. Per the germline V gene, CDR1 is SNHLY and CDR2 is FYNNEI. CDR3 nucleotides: TGTGCCAGCAGTGCCACAGGGAGCTCCTACGAGCAGTACTTC. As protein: CASSATGSSYEQYF.

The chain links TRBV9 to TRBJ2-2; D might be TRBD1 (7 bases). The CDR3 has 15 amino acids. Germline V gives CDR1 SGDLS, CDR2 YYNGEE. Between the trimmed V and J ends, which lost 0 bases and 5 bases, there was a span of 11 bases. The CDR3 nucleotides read TGTGCCAGCAGCGTAGACAGGGGAGGAACCGGGGAGCTGTTTTTT. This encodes CASSVDRGGTGELFF.

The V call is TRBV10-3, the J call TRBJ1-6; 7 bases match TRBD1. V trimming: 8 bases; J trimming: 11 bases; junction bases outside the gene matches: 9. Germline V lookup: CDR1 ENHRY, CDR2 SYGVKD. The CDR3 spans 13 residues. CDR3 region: CAIARQGVAPLHF. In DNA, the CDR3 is TGTGCCATCGCGCGGCAGGGGGTCGCACCCCTCCACTTT.